This T cell receptor (beta chain) emerged from a study of blood T cell repertoires in COVID-19. Study information: Samples came from the United States, Italy and Spain, spanning acute and convalescent COVID-19.

Germline V gives CDR1 SGHTA, CDR2 FQGTGA. This CDR3 region has 18 residues. The V gene lost 1 base and the J gene lost 0 bases, with 13 bases spanning the gap. Study processing details: Researchers report that nucleated cell counts were estimated from reference gene primer amplification. Repertoires were generated with immunoSEQ multiplex PCR, while TCRdb's copy carries only in-frame clones and drops some. V and J calls plus clone size are reproduced from that table; the DNA served to infer D and trimming. The table has more than 200,000 clones, about 88% seen once. This chain links TRBV7-3 with TRBJ2-6; maybe TRBD2 (7 bases). The receptor comes from a man aged 65-85 years with acute or convalescent COVID-19. The sequencing sample was made of peripheral blood. CDR3 region: CASSLIGGASSGANVLTF. The CDR3 DNA reads as TGTGCCAGCAGCTTAATTGGGGGGGCGAGCTCTGGGGCCAACGTCCTGACTTTC.